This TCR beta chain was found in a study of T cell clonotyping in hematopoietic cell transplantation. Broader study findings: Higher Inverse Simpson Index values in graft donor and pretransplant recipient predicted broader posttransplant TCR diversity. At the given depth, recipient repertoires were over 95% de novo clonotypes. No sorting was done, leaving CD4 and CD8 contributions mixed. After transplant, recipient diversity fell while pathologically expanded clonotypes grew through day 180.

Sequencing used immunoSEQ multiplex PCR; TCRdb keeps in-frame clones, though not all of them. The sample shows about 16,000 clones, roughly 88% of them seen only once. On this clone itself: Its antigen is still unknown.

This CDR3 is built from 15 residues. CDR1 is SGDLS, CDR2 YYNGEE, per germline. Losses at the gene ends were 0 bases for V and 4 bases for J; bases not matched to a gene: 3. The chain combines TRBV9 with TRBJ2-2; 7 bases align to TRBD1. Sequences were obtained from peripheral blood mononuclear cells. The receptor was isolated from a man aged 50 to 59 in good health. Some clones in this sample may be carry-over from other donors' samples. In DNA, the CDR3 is TGTGCCAGCAGCGTAGATCACAGGGGCACCGGGGAGCTGTTTTTT. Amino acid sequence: CASSVDHRGTGELFF.